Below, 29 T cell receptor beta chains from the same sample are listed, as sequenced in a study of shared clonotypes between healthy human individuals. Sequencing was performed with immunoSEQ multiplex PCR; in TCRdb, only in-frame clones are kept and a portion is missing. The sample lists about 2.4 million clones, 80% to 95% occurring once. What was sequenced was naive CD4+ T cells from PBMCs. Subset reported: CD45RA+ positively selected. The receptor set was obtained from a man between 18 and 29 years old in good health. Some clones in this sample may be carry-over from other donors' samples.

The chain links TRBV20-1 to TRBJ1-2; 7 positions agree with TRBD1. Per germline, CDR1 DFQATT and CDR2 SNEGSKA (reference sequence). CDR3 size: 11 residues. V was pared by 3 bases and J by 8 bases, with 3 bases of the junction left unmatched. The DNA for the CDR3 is TGCAGTGCTAGGGGGACAGAGGGCTACACCTTC. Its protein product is CSARGTEGYTF.

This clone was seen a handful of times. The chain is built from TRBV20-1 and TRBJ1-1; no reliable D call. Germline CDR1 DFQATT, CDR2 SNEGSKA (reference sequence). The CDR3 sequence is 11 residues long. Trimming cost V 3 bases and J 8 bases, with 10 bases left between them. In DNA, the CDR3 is TGCAGTGCTAGTATACTGCTGGAAGCTTTCTTT. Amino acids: CSASILLEAFF.

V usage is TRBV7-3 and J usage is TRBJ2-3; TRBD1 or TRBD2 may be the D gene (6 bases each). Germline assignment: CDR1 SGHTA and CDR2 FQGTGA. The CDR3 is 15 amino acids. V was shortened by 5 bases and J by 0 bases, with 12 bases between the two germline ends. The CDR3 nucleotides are TGTGCCAGCAGCAAGGGGGGCGGTAGCACAGATACGCAGTATTTT. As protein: CASSKGGGSTDTQYF.

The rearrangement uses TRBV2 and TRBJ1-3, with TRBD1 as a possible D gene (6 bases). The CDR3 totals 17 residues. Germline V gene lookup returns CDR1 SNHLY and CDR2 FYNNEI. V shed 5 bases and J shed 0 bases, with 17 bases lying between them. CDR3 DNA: TGTGCCAGCAGTCCTTCAAGTGGGGGCCCCTCTGGAAACACCATATATTTT. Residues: CASSPSSGGPSGNTIYF.

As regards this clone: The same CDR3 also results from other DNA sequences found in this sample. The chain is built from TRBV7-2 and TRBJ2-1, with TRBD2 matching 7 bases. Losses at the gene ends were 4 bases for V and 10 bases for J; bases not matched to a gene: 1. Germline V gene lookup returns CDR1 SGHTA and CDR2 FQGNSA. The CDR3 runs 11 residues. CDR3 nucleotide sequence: TGTGCCAGCAGCTCGGGAGGCGAGCAGTTCTTC. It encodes CASSSGGEQFF.

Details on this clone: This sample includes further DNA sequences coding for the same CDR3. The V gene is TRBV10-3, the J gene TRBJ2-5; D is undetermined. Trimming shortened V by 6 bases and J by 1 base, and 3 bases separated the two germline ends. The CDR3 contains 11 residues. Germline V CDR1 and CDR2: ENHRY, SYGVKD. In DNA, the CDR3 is TGTGCCATCAGGGGCCAAGAGACCCAGTACTTC. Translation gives CAIRGQETQYF.

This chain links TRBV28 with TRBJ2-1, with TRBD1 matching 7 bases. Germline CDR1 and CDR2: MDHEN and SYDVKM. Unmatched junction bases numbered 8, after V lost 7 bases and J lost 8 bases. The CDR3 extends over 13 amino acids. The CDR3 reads CASKLGGSDEQFF. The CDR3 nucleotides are TGTGCCAGCAAACTAGGGGGCAGCGATGAGCAGTTCTTC.

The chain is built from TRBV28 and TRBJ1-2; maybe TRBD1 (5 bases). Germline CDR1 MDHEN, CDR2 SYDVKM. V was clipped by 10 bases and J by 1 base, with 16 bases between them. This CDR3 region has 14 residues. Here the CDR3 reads CATEGRDGNYGYTF. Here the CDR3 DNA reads TGTGCCACGGAGGGCAGGGACGGTAACTATGGCTACACCTTC.

The CDR3 loop reads CASSSTGLGNIQYF. DNA for the CDR3: TGTGCCAGCAGCTCCACCGGGTTGGGAAACATTCAGTACTTC. The rearrangement uses TRBV28 and TRBJ2-4; D call uncertain. Trimming cost V 6 bases and J 6 bases, with 15 bases left between them. This CDR3 is built from 14 residues. Germline loops: CDR1 MDHEN, CDR2 SYDVKM.

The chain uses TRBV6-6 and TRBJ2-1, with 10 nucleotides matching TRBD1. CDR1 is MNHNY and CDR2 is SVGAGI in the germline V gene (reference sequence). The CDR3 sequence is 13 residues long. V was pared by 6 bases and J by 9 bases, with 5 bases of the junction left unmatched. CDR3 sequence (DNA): TGTGCCAGCAGCCTCGGACAGGGGGTTGAGCAGTTCTTC. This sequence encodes CASSLGQGVEQFF.

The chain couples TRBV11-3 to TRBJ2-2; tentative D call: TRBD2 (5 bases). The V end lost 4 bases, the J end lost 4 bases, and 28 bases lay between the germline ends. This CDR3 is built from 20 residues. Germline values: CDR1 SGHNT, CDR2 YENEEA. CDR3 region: CASSSTWPESGGLVTGELFF. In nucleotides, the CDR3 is TGTGCCAGCAGCTCTACCTGGCCGGAAAGCGGCGGTTTGGTCACCGGGGAGCTGTTTTTT.

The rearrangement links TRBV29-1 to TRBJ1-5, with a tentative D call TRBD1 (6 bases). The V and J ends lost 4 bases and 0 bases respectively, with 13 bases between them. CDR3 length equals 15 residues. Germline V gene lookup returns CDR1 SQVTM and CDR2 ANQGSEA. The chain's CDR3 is CSVVQQGGSNQPQHF. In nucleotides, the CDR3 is TGCAGCGTTGTTCAACAGGGAGGTAGCAATCAGCCCCAGCATTTT.

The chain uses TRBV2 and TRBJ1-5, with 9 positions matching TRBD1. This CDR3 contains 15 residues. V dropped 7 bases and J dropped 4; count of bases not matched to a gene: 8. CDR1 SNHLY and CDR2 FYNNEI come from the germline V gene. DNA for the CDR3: TGTGCCAGCACCCAGGACAGGGGTAGGAATCAGCCCCAGCATTTT. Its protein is CASTQDRGRNQPQHF.

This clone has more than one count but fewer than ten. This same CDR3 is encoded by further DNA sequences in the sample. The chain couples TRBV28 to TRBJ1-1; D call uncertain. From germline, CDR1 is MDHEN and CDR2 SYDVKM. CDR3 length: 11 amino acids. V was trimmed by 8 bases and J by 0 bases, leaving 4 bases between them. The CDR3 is CASRLNTEAFF. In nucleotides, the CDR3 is TGTGCCAGCCGACTGAACACTGAAGCTTTCTTT.

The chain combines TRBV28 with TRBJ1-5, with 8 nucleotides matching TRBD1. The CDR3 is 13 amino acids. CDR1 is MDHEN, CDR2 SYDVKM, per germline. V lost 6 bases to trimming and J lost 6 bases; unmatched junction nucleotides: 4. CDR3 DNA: TGTGCCAGCAGCCGGACAGGGTCTCAGCCCCAGCATTTT. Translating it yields CASSRTGSQPQHF.

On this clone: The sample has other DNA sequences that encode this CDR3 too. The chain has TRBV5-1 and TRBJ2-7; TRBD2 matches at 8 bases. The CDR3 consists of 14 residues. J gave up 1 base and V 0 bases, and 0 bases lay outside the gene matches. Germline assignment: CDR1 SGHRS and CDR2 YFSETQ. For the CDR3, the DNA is TGCGCCAGCAGCTTGGGACTAGCGTCCTACGAGCAGTACTTC. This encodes CASSLGLASYEQYF. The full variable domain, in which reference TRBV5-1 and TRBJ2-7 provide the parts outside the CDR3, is KAGVTQTPRYLIKTRGQQVTLSCSPISGHRSVSWYQQTPGQGLQFLFEYFSETQRNKGNFPGRFSGRQFSNSRSEMNVSTLELGDSALYLCASSLGLASYEQYFGPGTRLTVT.

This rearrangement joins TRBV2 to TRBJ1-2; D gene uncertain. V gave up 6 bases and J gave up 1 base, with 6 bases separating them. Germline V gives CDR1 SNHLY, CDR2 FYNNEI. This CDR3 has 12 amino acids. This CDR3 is CASRTDNYGYTF. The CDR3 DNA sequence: TGTGCCAGCAGAACAGATAACTATGGCTACACCTTC.

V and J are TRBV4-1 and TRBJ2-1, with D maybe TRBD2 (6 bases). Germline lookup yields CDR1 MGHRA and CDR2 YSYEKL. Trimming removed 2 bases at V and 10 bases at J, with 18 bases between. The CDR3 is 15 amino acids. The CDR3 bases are TGCGCCAGCAGCCAATTCGGACTACCCCTGGGAGAGCAGTTCTTC. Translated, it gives CASSQFGLPLGEQFF.

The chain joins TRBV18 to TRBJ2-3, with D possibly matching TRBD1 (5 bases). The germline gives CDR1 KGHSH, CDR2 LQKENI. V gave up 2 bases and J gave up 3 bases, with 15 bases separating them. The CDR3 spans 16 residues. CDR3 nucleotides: TGTGCCAGCTCACCAGGGGTCAGGGTTCGTACAGATACGCAGTATTTT. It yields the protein CASSPGVRVRTDTQYF.

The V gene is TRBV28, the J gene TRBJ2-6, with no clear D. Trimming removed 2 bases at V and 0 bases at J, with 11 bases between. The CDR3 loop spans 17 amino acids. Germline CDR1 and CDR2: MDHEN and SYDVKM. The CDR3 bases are TGTGCCAGCAGTTTAGGTGGCCTCCGCTCTGGGGCCAACGTCCTGACTTTC. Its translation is CASSLGGLRSGANVLTF.

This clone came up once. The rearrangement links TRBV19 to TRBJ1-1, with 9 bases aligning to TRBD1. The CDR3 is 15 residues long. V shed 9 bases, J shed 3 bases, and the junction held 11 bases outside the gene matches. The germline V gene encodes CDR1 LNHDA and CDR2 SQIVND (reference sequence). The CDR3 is CASQYRGRRYTEAFF. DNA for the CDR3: TGTGCCAGCCAGTACAGGGGGCGACGATACACTGAAGCTTTCTTT.

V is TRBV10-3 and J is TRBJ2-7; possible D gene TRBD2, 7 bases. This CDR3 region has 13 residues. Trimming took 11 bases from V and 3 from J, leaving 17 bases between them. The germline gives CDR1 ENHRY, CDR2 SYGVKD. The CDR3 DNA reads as TGTGCCTCCTACGCGGGGGCGGGCTACGAGCAGTACTTC. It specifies CASYAGAGYEQYF.

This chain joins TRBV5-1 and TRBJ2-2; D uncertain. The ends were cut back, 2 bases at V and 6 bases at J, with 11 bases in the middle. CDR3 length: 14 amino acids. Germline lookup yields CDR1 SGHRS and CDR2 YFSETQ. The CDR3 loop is CASSFYELAGELFF. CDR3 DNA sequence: TGCGCCAGCAGCTTTTACGAGCTTGCCGGGGAGCTGTTTTTT.

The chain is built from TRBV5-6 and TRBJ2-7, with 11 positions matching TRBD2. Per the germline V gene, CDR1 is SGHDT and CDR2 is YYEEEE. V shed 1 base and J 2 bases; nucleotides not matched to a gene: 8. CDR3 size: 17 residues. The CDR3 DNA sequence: TGTGCCAGCAGCTTGTTACTAGCGGGAGACGTAACCTACGAGCAGTACTTC. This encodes CASSLLLAGDVTYEQYF.

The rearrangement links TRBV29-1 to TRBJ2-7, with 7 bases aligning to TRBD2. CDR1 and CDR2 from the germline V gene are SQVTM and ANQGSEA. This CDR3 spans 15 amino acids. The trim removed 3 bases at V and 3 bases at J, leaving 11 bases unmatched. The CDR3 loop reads CSVDLRREGFYEQYF. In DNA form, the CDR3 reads TGCAGCGTTGATCTCCGAAGGGAGGGTTTCTACGAGCAGTACTTC.

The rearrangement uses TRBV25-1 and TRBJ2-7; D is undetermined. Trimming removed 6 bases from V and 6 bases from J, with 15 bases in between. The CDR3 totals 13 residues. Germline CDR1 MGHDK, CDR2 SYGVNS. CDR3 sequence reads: CASSHGLPSEQYF. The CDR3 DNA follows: TGTGCCAGCAGCCACGGTCTACCCTCCGAGCAGTACTTC.

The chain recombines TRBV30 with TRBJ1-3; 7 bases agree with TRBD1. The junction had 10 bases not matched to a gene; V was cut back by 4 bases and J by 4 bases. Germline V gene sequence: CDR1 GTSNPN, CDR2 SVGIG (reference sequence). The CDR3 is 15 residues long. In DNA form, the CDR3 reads TGTGCCTGGATGCTGGGGGACAGCTACGGAAACACCATATATTTT. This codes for CAWMLGDSYGNTIYF.

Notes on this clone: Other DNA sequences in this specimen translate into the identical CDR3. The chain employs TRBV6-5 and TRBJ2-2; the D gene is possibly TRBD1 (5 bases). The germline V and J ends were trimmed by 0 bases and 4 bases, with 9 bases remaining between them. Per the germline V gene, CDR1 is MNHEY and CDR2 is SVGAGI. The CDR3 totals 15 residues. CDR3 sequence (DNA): TGTGCCAGCAGTTACTCAGGGCAGGGCACCGGGGAGCTGTTTTTT. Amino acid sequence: CASSYSGQGTGELFF.

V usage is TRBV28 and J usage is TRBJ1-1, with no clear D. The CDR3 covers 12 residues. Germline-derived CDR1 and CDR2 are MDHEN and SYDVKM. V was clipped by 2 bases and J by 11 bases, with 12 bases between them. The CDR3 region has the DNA TGTGCCAGCAGTTTACGCACCCAGGAGGCTTTCTTT. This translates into CASSLRTQEAFF.